Presented here are 25 T cell receptor beta chains from one specimen sequenced in a study of T cell repertoires in cytomegalovirus infection. TCRdb used MiXCR to reprocess the reads, holding one entry per CDR3 protein. The sample carries some 180,000 distinct CDR3 sequences, 17% recorded once. Sequenced: CD8+ T cells from PBMCs. All receptors derive from a human donor in good health (CMV status not recorded). Some clones in this sample may be carry-over from other donors' samples.

The chain recombines TRBV6-2 or TRBV6-3 with TRBJ2-1, with a tentative D call TRBD1 (6 bases). Germline-derived CDR1 and CDR2 are MNHEY and SVGEGT. CDR3 length: 13 amino acids. Trimming cost V 8 bases and J 5 bases, with 13 bases left between them. CDR3: CASAQGPHNEQFF. CDR3 bases: TGTGCCAGCGCGCAGGGGCCCCACAATGAGCAGTTCTTC.

This clonotype was recorded a few times. CDR3 residues: CASSPSAGENEQFF. The CDR3 DNA follows: TGCGCCAGCAGCCCTTCGGCAGGGGAAAATGAGCAGTTCTTC. The chain couples TRBV4-3 to TRBJ2-1, with a tentative D call TRBD1 (6 bases). Germline V CDR1 and CDR2: LGHNA, YSLEER. The CDR3 runs 14 residues. Between the trimmed V and J ends, which lost 4 bases and 7 bases, there was a span of 14 bases.

The rearrangement uses TRBV7-2 and TRBJ2-7; 8 nucleotides match TRBD2. Trimming at V came to 4 bases and at J to 5 bases, leaving 4 bases not matched to a gene. The CDR3 length is 13 residues. CDR1 and CDR2 from the germline V gene are SGHTA and FQGNSA. The CDR3 spells CASSSGRGDEQYF. The CDR3 nucleotides read TGTGCCAGCAGCTCCGGGCGGGGGGACGAGCAGTACTTC.

This clonotype has only a few counts. J is TRBJ2-7 and V is TRBV7-6, with 8 bases matching TRBD1. The CDR3 is made up of 19 amino acids. Germline values: CDR1 SGHVS, CDR2 FNYEAQ. V lost 2 bases to trimming and J lost 4 bases; unmatched junction nucleotides: 19. The CDR3 loop reads CASSLIQGAASTPGYEQYF. The CDR3, as DNA: TGTGCCAGCAGCTTAATCCAGGGGGCTGCCTCAACCCCTGGATACGAGCAGTACTTC.

This clonotype was detected only a few times. The chain has TRBV7-9 and TRBJ2-1; 11 nucleotides align to TRBD1. The V gene end was trimmed by 1 base and the J gene end by 7 bases; junction bases not matched to a gene: 3. CDR3 size: 15 residues. Germline CDR1 SEHNR, CDR2 FQNEAQ (reference sequence). CDR3 sequence (DNA): TGTGCCAGCAGCTTAGTAGGACAGGGGGCAAATGAGCAGTTCTTC. It encodes CASSLVGQGANEQFF.

The V call is TRBV20-1, the J call TRBJ2-2, with 9 bases identical to TRBD2. This CDR3 region has 17 residues. Germline V CDR1 and CDR2: DFQATT, SNEGSKA (reference sequence). With V trimmed by 0 bases and J by 3 bases, 8 bases remained unmatched. CDR3 DNA: TGCAGTGCTAGAGATCCTAAGCGGGGGGTTGACACCGGGGAGCTGTTTTTT. Encoded protein: CSARDPKRGVDTGELFF.

The chain is built from TRBV29-1 and TRBJ1-2; 9 bases fit TRBD1. V lost 6 bases, J lost 3 bases, and 8 bases stayed unmatched. Germline V lookup: CDR1 SQVTM, CDR2 ANQGSEA. This CDR3 contains 14 residues. The CDR3: CSVTSRTGDYGYTF. CDR3 coding DNA: TGCAGCGTAACTTCCCGGACAGGGGACTATGGCTACACCTTC. The full variable domain, rest sourced from reference TRBV29-1 and TRBJ1-2, is SAVISQKPSRDICQRGTSLTIQCQVDSQVTMMFWYRQQPGQSLTLIATANQGSEATYESGFVIDKFPISRPNLTFSTLTVSNMSPEDSSIYLCSVTSRTGDYGYTFGSGTRLTVV.

The V call is TRBV3-1, the J call TRBJ2-1; D is undetermined. Germline V lookup: CDR1 LGHDT, CDR2 YNNKEL (reference sequence). The CDR3 loop spans 12 amino acids. Between the trimmed V and J ends, which lost 4 bases and 7 bases, there was a span of 8 bases. The CDR3 is CASSPAPNEQFF. CDR3 nucleotides: TGTGCCAGCAGCCCCGCCCCGAATGAGCAGTTCTTC.

The genes are TRBV11-3 and TRBJ2-6; tentatively, D is TRBD1 (6 bases). The CDR3 loop spans 18 amino acids. Trimming pared 4 bases from V and 0 bases from J, leaving 16 bases between. CDR1 and CDR2 from the germline V gene are SGHNT and YENEEA. The CDR3 DNA reads TGTGCCAGCAGCTCCGAACCGGACAGAAGCTCTGGGGCCAACGTCCTGACTTTC. Translated, it gives CASSSEPDRSSGANVLTF.

The CDR3 spells CSVEDESGAYEQYF. Here the CDR3 DNA reads TGCAGCGTTGAAGACGAGTCGGGGGCCTACGAGCAGTACTTC. The J gene is TRBJ2-7, the V gene TRBV29-1; tentative D call: TRBD2 (6 bases). The germline CDR1 and CDR2 sequences are SQVTM and ANQGSEA. V was trimmed by 0 bases and J by 2 bases, leaving 11 bases between them. The CDR3 spans 14 residues.

A few counts support this clonotype. The V gene is TRBV14, the J gene TRBJ2-1; TRBD2 matches at 7 bases. This CDR3 region has 15 residues. V lost 4 bases to trimming and J lost 3 bases; unmatched junction nucleotides: 6. Germline V lookup: CDR1 SGHDN, CDR2 FVKESK. CDR3 bases: TGTGCCAGCAGCCCCCTCGGGGGGAGCTACAATGAGCAGTTCTTC. It is translated as CASSPLGGSYNEQFF. Using reference TRBV14 and TRBJ2-1 for the parts outside the CDR3, the full variable domain is EAGVTQFPSHSVIEKGQTVTLRCDPISGHDNLYWYRRVMGKEIKFLLHFVKESKQDESGMPNNRFLAERTGGTYSTLKVQPAELEDSGVYFCASSPLGGSYNEQFFGPGTRLTVL.

The rearrangement uses TRBV15 and TRBJ2-4; the D gene is possibly TRBD2 (6 bases). Germline values: CDR1 LNHNV, CDR2 YYDKDF (reference sequence). V dropped 10 bases and J dropped 6 bases, with 22 bases sitting between them. This CDR3 is built from 15 residues. For the CDR3, the DNA is TGTGCCAGCAAGATCGGGACTCATTCCCCAAACATTCAGTACTTC. Translating it yields CASKIGTHSPNIQYF.

This clonotype was seen only a few times. The V and J genes are TRBV14 and TRBJ2-3; 8 bases align to TRBD1. The V gene end was trimmed by 4 bases and the J gene end by 2 bases; junction bases not matched to a gene: 14. CDR3 size: 18 residues. CDR1 is SGHDN, CDR2 FVKESK, per germline. The CDR3 DNA is TGTGCCAGCAGCCTATCAACCGCACAGGGGGGACCCACAGATACGCAGTATTTT. Protein: CASSLSTAQGGPTDTQYF.

The gene calls are TRBV6-6 and TRBJ2-3; D is undetermined. The CDR3 consists of 13 residues. The germline CDR1 and CDR2 sequences are MNHNY and SVGAGI (reference sequence). Trimming pared 0 bases from V and 3 bases from J, leaving 4 bases between. CDR3 in amino acids: CASSYSKTDTQYF. The DNA for the CDR3 is TGTGCCAGCAGTTACTCGAAGACAGATACGCAGTATTTT.

This clonotype came up a few times. The rearrangement uses TRBV27 and TRBJ1-1; 8 positions agree with TRBD1. Losses at the gene ends were 4 bases for V and 0 bases for J; bases not matched to a gene: 10. Germline assignment: CDR1 MNHEY and CDR2 SMNVEV (reference sequence). The CDR3 is made up of 17 amino acids. The CDR3: CASSSFWTGPVNTEAFF. The CDR3 nucleotides are TGTGCCAGCAGTTCATTCTGGACAGGGCCAGTGAACACTGAAGCTTTCTTT.

CDR3 nucleotide sequence: TGTGCCCACGGTCCAGATACGCAGTATTTT. It is translated as CAHGPDTQYF. This chain links TRBV7-2 with TRBJ2-3; D is uncertain. V dropped 11 bases and J dropped 4 bases, with 7 bases sitting between them. Germline values: CDR1 SGHTA, CDR2 FQGNSA. The CDR3 totals 10 residues.

This chain connects TRBV7-6 to TRBJ2-5; 7 bases match TRBD1. The V and J ends lost 7 bases and 1 base, in that order; junction bases with no gene match: 3. Germline assignment: CDR1 SGHVS and CDR2 FNYEAQ. The CDR3 has 13 residues. The CDR3: CASIGTAQETQYF. The CDR3 coding sequence is TGTGCCAGCATCGGGACAGCCCAAGAGACCCAGTACTTC.

This chain joins TRBV19 and TRBJ1-4; D gene ambiguous. This CDR3 region has 16 residues. Germline CDR1 LNHDA, CDR2 SQIVND (reference sequence). With 1 base removed from V and 0 bases from J, the gap between germline ends came to 9 bases. The CDR3 sequence is CASSIALISTNEKLFF. In DNA form, the CDR3 reads TGTGCCAGTAGTATAGCCCTCATTTCAACTAATGAAAAACTGTTTTTT.

The rearrangement uses TRBV2 and TRBJ1-2, with D tentatively TRBD1 (6 bases). The CDR3 loop spans 12 amino acids. Trimming shortened V by 7 bases and J by 4 bases, and 10 bases separated the two germline ends. Germline V lookup: CDR1 SNHLY, CDR2 FYNNEI. CDR3 residues: CASIDRPYGYTF. CDR3 nucleotides: TGTGCCAGCATTGACAGGCCCTATGGCTACACCTTC. Full variable domain (rest looked up from reference TRBV2 and TRBJ1-2): EPEVTQTPSHQVTQMGQEVILRCVPISNHLYFYWYRQILGQKVEFLVSFYNNEISEKSEIFDDQFSVERPDGSNFTLKIRSTKLEDSAMYFCASIDRPYGYTFGSGTRLTVV.

This clonotype was found a few times. The chain recombines TRBV20-1 with TRBJ2-7; 8 positions agree with TRBD1. V lost 2 bases to trimming and J lost 1 base; unmatched junction nucleotides: 7. The length of the CDR3 is 15 residues. Germline CDR1 and CDR2: DFQATT and SNEGSKA (reference sequence). CDR3 nucleotides: TGCAGTGCTAGAATCCCTCGGACAGGGTCCTACGAGCAGTACTTC. This encodes CSARIPRTGSYEQYF.

By its share, this clonotype is medium-sized. The rearrangement links TRBV7-9 to TRBJ1-1; tentatively, D is TRBD1 (5 bases). The CDR3 sequence is 14 residues long. Germline V gives CDR1 SEHNR, CDR2 FQNEAQ (reference sequence). Trimming removed 5 bases at V and 3 bases at J, with 13 bases between. CDR3: CASSLGGWDTEAFF. The CDR3 bases are TGTGCCAGCAGCCTGGGGGGGTGGGACACTGAAGCTTTCTTT.

This clonotype appeared a few times. The chain employs TRBV20-1 and TRBJ1-3; 7 nucleotides match TRBD1. Germline loops: CDR1 DFQATT, CDR2 SNEGSKA (reference sequence). The junction had 15 bases not matched to a gene; V was cut back by 6 bases and J by 4 bases. The CDR3 is made up of 16 amino acids. In DNA, the CDR3 is TGCAGTGCCCCAAACCCGACAGGGAGGGGAGGAAACACCATATATTTT. Translation gives CSAPNPTGRGGNTIYF.

The V call is TRBV20-1, the J call TRBJ2-1, with D possibly TRBD2 on 7 matching bases. The CDR3 covers 15 residues. CDR1 DFQATT and CDR2 SNEGSKA come from the germline V gene (reference sequence). V shed 3 bases and J shed 1 base, with 13 bases lying between them. DNA of the CDR3: TGCAGTGCTAGTTCGGGGGGCATATCCTACAATGAGCAGTTCTTC. Protein product: CSASSGGISYNEQFF.

The rearrangement links TRBV10-3 to TRBJ1-1; the D gene is possibly TRBD1 (6 bases). V was shortened by 6 bases and J by 2 bases, with 13 bases between the two germline ends. The CDR3 is made up of 14 amino acids. CDR1 is ENHRY, CDR2 SYGVKD, per germline. The CDR3 is CAIRGDTANTEAFF. The CDR3 DNA follows: TGTGCCATCAGGGGGGACACCGCCAACACTGAAGCTTTCTTT.

This clonotype was seen a few times. The CDR3: CASSPYPASGGVGTDTQYF. The DNA of the CDR3 is TGTGCCAGCAGCCCCTACCCGGCTAGCGGGGGGGTAGGCACAGATACGCAGTATTTT. This chain links TRBV5-5 with TRBJ2-3; 12 bases line up with TRBD2. The CDR3 is 19 residues long. Germline V lookup: CDR1 SGHKS, CDR2 YYEKEE (reference sequence). The ends lost 4 bases at V and 1 base at J; junction bases unmatched: 13.